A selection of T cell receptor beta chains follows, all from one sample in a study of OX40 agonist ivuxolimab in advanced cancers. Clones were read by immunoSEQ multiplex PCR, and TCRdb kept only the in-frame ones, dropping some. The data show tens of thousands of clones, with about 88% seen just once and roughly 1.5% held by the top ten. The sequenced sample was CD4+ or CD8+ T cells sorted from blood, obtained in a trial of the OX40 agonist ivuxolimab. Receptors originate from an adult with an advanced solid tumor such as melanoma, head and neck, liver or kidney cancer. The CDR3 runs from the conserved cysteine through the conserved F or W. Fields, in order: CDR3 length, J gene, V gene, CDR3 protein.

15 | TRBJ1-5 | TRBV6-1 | CASSPAGTPAMTQHF
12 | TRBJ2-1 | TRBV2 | CASIWGGSEQFF
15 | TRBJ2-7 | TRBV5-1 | CASSRTGDNLREQYF
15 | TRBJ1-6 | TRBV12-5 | CASGSDLSYNSPLHF
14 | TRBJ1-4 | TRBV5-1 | CASRWGATNEKLFF
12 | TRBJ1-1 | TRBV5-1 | CASSLGQGGAFF
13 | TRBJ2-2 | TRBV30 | CAWSVGPPGELFF
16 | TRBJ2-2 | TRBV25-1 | CASSEWGRLNTGELFF
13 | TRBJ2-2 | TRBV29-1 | CSGGGVRAGELFF
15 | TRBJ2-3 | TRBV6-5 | CASRRGTSGADTQYF
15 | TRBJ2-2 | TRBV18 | CASSPPASTTGELFF
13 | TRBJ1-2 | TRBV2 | CASSERRLYGYTF
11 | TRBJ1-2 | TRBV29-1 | CSVLIRYGYTF
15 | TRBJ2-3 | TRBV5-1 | CASSLGGLGTDTQYF
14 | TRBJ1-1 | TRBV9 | CASSPGPGSTEAFF
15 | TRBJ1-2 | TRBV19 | CASSTSPRQTYGYTF
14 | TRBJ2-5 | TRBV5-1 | CASSLAQPQETQYF